This TCR beta chain was sequenced for a study of T cells after yellow fever vaccination. Whole-study context: Fractions of limited cellularity were prepared by means of SMART-Seq v4 Ultra Low Input. Study results and caveats: Weaker, the secondary response peaked sooner, at day 5 versus 15.

CDR3 size: 14 residues. V gave up 4 bases and J gave up 2 bases; unmatched junction bases: 5. Germline assignment: CDR1 SGHRS and CDR2 YFSETQ. TCRdb redid the calling of the 5' RACE reads with MiXCR, one entry per CDR3 protein. The sample lists 300,000 or so distinct CDR3 sequences; around 6.8% were seen once. Points on this clonotype: Its target is unknown.

This material consisted of PBMCs, taken about 49 days after the first yellow fever vaccination. The chain carries TRBV5-1 and TRBJ2-5; the match to TRBD1 covers 7 bases. The receptor was derived from a man aged 18 to 35 who received the YFV17D yellow fever vaccine. CDR3 protein: CASSIGQVQETQYF. The CDR3 DNA sequence: TGCGCCAGCAGCATAGGACAGGTACAAGAGACCCAGTACTTC.